The 32 T cell receptor beta chains given below trace back to one sample, sequenced in a study of cytomegalovirus exposure and HLA in healthy donors. The PCR contained 60 Vbeta and 13 Jbeta primers. The repertoire was sequenced with immunoSEQ multiplex PCR; TCRdb's copy has only in-frame clones and lacks some. The table lists tens of thousands of clones, roughly 78% of them singletons. The specimen sequenced was PBMCs. Source of these receptors: a woman aged 35 to 49 in good health and CMV-seropositive.

This chain joins TRBV18 and TRBJ1-1; 12 bases are shared with TRBD1. V was pared by 3 bases and J by 11 bases, with 4 bases of the junction left unmatched. The CDR3 loop spans 13 amino acids. Germline CDR1 is KGHSH and CDR2 is LQKENI. CDR3 sequence: CASSPGDRGLAFF. Written as DNA, the CDR3 is TGTGCCAGCTCACCGGGGGACAGGGGGCTTGCTTTCTTT. The variable domain in full, completed from reference TRBV18 and TRBJ1-1, reads NAGVMQNPRHLVRRRGQEARLRCSPMKGHSHVYWYRQLPEEGLKFMVYLQKENIIDESGMPKERFSAEFPKEGPSILRIQQVVRGDSAAYFCASSPGDRGLAFFGQGTRLTVV.

The rearrangement joins TRBV27 to TRBJ2-3; TRBD2 matches at 12 bases. The CDR3 runs 15 residues. With 5 bases clipped from V and 6 bases from J, the junction kept 6 bases outside the gene matches. Germline CDR1 and CDR2: MNHEY and SMNVEV (reference sequence). Written as DNA, the CDR3 is TGTGCCAGCAGTCCTAGCGGGGGGGCGGCGGATACGCAGTATTTT. Its protein product is CASSPSGGAADTQYF.

This clone was detected many times. This chain links TRBV19 with TRBJ1-2; TRBD1 might be the D (5 bases). Trimming stripped 9 bases from V and 6 bases from J, with 20 bases between. The V gene's germline CDR1 is LNHDA and CDR2 SQIVND (reference sequence). The CDR3 has 14 residues. CDR3 in amino acids: CASVQDRAVHGYTF. The CDR3 DNA reads as TGTGCCAGCGTACAGGATCGTGCAGTTCATGGCTACACCTTC.

The chain employs TRBV5-1 and TRBJ1-6, with TRBD1 matching 7 bases. The length of the CDR3 is 14 residues. Germline CDR1 reads SGHRS; CDR2 reads YFSETQ. V was pared by 0 bases and J by 9 bases, with 3 bases of the junction left unmatched. CDR3 DNA sequence: TGCGCCAGCAGCTTGGGACAGGGAACTTCACCCCTCCACTTT. This encodes CASSLGQGTSPLHF.

CDR3 sequence: CASSLREDTQYF. The CDR3 DNA reads TGTGCCAGCAGCTTACGCGAGGATACGCAGTATTTT. The rearrangement links TRBV7-6 to TRBJ2-3; D is undetermined. This CDR3 is built from 12 residues. Looked up from germline, CDR1 is SGHVS and CDR2 is FNYEAQ. V lost 2 bases and J 6 bases, leaving 6 bases between the germline ends.

The V and J genes are TRBV5-8 and TRBJ2-5; 8 nucleotides match TRBD2. The ends lost 4 bases at V and 5 bases at J; junction bases unmatched: 13. There are 16 residues in the CDR3. The V gene's germline CDR1 is SGHTS and CDR2 YDEGEE. The CDR3 DNA follows: TGTGCCAGCAGCCTGGGGGGTCGGGGGGGACCCGAGACCCAGTACTTC. Protein sequence: CASSLGGRGGPETQYF.

The V call is TRBV5-1, the J call TRBJ2-7; 10 bases agree with TRBD2. V shed 4 bases and J 11 bases; nucleotides not matched to a gene: 15. The V gene's germline CDR1 is SGHRS and CDR2 YFSETQ. The CDR3 has 15 residues. The CDR3 region is CASSVSSGGLWGEYF. The CDR3 bases are TGCGCCAGCAGCGTATCTAGCGGGGGACTCTGGGGCGAGTACTTC.

This clone was found a few times. This sequence joins TRBV4-1 and TRBJ2-7; D is perhaps TRBD1 (6 bases). V dropped 4 bases and J dropped 0 bases, with 22 bases sitting between them. The germline V gene encodes CDR1 MGHRA and CDR2 YSYEKL. The CDR3 consists of 18 residues. For the CDR3, the DNA is TGCGCCAGCAGCCCCGCTGGACAGCGGAGCTACTACTCCTACGAGCAGTACTTC. It codes for CASSPAGQRSYYSYEQYF.

The chain links TRBV18 to TRBJ2-2, with 10 bases identical to TRBD2. V trimming: 3 bases; J trimming: 6 bases; junction bases outside the gene matches: 7. CDR1 KGHSH and CDR2 LQKENI come from the germline V gene. There are 16 residues in the CDR3. The CDR3 DNA sequence: TGTGCCAGCTCACCCCAGAGCGGGGGGGCAGCCGGGGAGCTGTTTTTT. Translated, it gives CASSPQSGGAAGELFF.

This chain connects TRBV10-3 to TRBJ2-7, with D maybe TRBD1 (6 bases). Germline values: CDR1 ENHRY, CDR2 SYGVKD. The CDR3 extends over 13 amino acids. Trimming took 4 bases from V and 7 from J, leaving 14 bases between them. CDR3 DNA sequence: TGTGCCATCAGTGTGTTGGGGGCTGGGGAGCAGTACTTC. It specifies CAISVLGAGEQYF.

The chain carries TRBV5-8 and TRBJ2-4; 14 bases align to TRBD2. The CDR3 sequence is 20 residues long. The V gene end was trimmed by 0 bases and the J gene end by 0 bases; junction bases not matched to a gene: 8. Per the germline V gene, CDR1 is SGHTS and CDR2 is YDEGEE. The CDR3 bases are TGTGCCAGCAGCTTGGAGGTCGGACTAGCGGGGGGTCCAGCCAAAAACATTCAGTACTTC. This translates into CASSLEVGLAGGPAKNIQYF.

The V call is TRBV29-1, the J call TRBJ2-5; 7 nucleotides match TRBD1. V gave up 3 bases and J gave up 5 bases; unmatched junction bases: 15. Germline CDR1 SQVTM, CDR2 ANQGSEA. The CDR3 has 16 amino acids. The CDR3: CSVDSGTVILGETQYF. Here the CDR3 DNA reads TGCAGCGTTGATTCTGGGACAGTAATTTTGGGGGAGACCCAGTACTTC.

This chain connects TRBV25-1 to TRBJ2-1; D remains ambiguous. The germline V and J ends were trimmed by 6 bases and 1 base, with 7 bases remaining between them. The CDR3 is 13 amino acids. Germline assignment: CDR1 MGHDK and CDR2 SYGVNS. The CDR3, as DNA: TGTGCCAGCAGCCCTCGGTCCTACAATGAGCAGTTCTTC. As protein: CASSPRSYNEQFF. The full variable domain, in which reference TRBV25-1 and TRBJ2-1 provide the parts outside the CDR3, is EADIYQTPRYLVIGTGKKITLECSQTMGHDKMYWYQQDPGMELHLIHYSYGVNSTEKGDLSSESTVSRIRTEHFPLTLESARPSHTSQYLCASSPRSYNEQFFGPGTRLTVL.

This clone has more than one count but fewer than ten. The CDR3 DNA is TGTGCCAGCAGTTACTCTGTTGGACAGATACCCTACGAGCAGTACTTC. Translating gives CASSYSVGQIPYEQYF. The chain couples TRBV6-5 to TRBJ2-7; D may be TRBD1 (6 bases). Germline V gene data show CDR1 as MNHEY and CDR2 as SVGAGI. The CDR3 covers 16 residues. V was shortened by 0 bases and J by 2 bases, with 14 bases between the two germline ends.

V usage is TRBV6-6 and J usage is TRBJ2-7; D perhaps matches TRBD2 (6 bases). The V gene's germline CDR1 is MNHNY and CDR2 SVGAGI (reference sequence). There are 14 residues in the CDR3. Trimming removed 7 bases at V and 0 bases at J, with 13 bases between. For the CDR3, the DNA is TGTGCCAGCATTATGGACGGGAGCTCCTACGAGCAGTACTTC. It encodes CASIMDGSSYEQYF.

This sequence joins TRBV11-3 and TRBJ2-1; TRBD1 matches at 7 bases. Germline loops: CDR1 SGHNT, CDR2 YENEEA. V trimming: 4 bases; J trimming: 4 bases; junction bases outside the gene matches: 7. The CDR3 loop spans 15 amino acids. Here the CDR3 reads CASSSRTGDYNEQFF. The CDR3 nucleotides are TGTGCCAGCAGCTCCCGGACAGGCGATTACAATGAGCAGTTCTTC.

This clone was observed a handful of times. The chain is built from TRBV6-4 and TRBJ1-3, with D perhaps matching TRBD1 (5 bases). CDR3 length: 18 residues. Trimming stripped 0 bases from V and 4 bases from J, with 19 bases between. Germline lookup yields CDR1 MRHNA and CDR2 SNTAGT. In DNA, the CDR3 is TGTGCCAGCAGTGACTCGATTGACCGGATTAGGGGAGGAAACACCATATATTTT. Translating gives CASSDSIDRIRGGNTIYF.

There are a few counts of this clone. The chain recombines TRBV5-4 with TRBJ1-1, with D tentatively TRBD1 (6 bases). The CDR3 spans 14 residues. V lost 2 bases and J lost 1, with 9 bases in between. Germline V lookup: CDR1 SGHNT, CDR2 YYREEE (reference sequence). CDR3 residues: CASSFSRGNTEAFF. The CDR3 DNA follows: TGTGCCAGCAGCTTCTCCAGGGGGAACACTGAAGCTTTCTTT.

This chain links TRBV6-4 with TRBJ2-2; 10 nucleotides match TRBD2. Per germline, CDR1 MRHNA and CDR2 SNTAGT. The CDR3 length is 16 residues. V gave up 7 bases and J gave up 6 bases; unmatched junction bases: 11. Here the CDR3 reads CASTPEASGGSGELFF. The DNA of the CDR3 is TGTGCCAGCACCCCCGAGGCTAGCGGGGGATCCGGGGAGCTGTTTTTT.

The chain carries TRBV4-1 and TRBJ1-2; D is unclear. Trimming stripped 1 base from V and 3 bases from J, with 9 bases between. The CDR3 is made up of 14 amino acids. The germline CDR1 and CDR2 sequences are MGHRA and YSYEKL. As DNA, the CDR3 is TGCGCCAGCAGCCAAGCCGCGGGGTACTATGGCTACACCTTC. It translates to CASSQAAGYYGYTF.

This clone was seen more than once but under ten times. A far larger clone is a single base away, which makes a read error likely. The chain has TRBV6-5 and TRBJ2-1; D is perhaps TRBD1 (5 bases). The length of the CDR3 is 15 residues. CDR1 is MNHEY and CDR2 is SVGAGI in the germline V gene. The V gene lost 6 bases and the J gene lost 3 bases, with 15 bases spanning the gap. In DNA, the CDR3 is TGTGCCAGCAGCCTCCAGGTAGGGGACTACAATGAGCAGTTCTTC. This codes for CASSLQVGDYNEQFF.

Worth noting for this clone: Other DNA variants within this sample encode the same CDR3. The chain combines TRBV7-3 with TRBJ2-1, with TRBD2 matching 9 bases. The germline gives CDR1 SGHTA, CDR2 FQGTGA. The CDR3 extends over 15 amino acids. V lost 5 bases and J lost 2; bases outside the gene matches: 4. The CDR3 sequence is CASSPLAGAYNEQFF. In nucleotides, the CDR3 is TGTGCCAGCAGCCCATTAGCGGGGGCCTACAATGAGCAGTTCTTC.

The chain carries TRBV6-5 and TRBJ1-2; D may be TRBD1 (6 bases). Trimming removed 8 bases from V and 0 bases from J, with 10 bases in between. Germline values: CDR1 MNHEY, CDR2 SVGAGI. The CDR3 covers 13 residues. CDR3 residues: CASGQGPNYGYTF. The CDR3 DNA follows: TGTGCCAGCGGGCAGGGGCCTAACTATGGCTACACCTTC.

This clone showed up just a few times. This chain links TRBV6-5 with TRBJ2-7, with 8 bases matching TRBD2. Germline CDR1 MNHEY, CDR2 SVGAGI. This CDR3 contains 13 residues. J gave up 7 bases and V 2 bases, and 4 bases lay outside the gene matches. CDR3 nucleotides: TGTGCCAGCAGTTACGGGGTAGCGGGGGAGCAGTACTTC. This gives the protein CASSYGVAGEQYF.

V usage is TRBV7-3 and J usage is TRBJ2-7; D is uncertain. Germline CDR1 is SGHTA and CDR2 is FQGTGA. Trimming pared 5 bases from V and 3 bases from J, leaving 17 bases between. The CDR3 has 15 amino acids. CDR3 in DNA: TGTGCCAGCAGCCTGCGGTCTCGCTCCAACTACGAGCAGTACTTC. Translation gives CASSLRSRSNYEQYF.

The rearrangement uses TRBV20-1 and TRBJ1-1, with TRBD1 as a possible D gene (5 bases). Germline lookup yields CDR1 DFQATT and CDR2 SNEGSKA (reference sequence). The V gene lost 4 bases and the J gene lost 4 bases, with 7 bases spanning the gap. The CDR3 runs 11 residues. The CDR3 sequence is CSAKGATEAFF. The CDR3 nucleotides read TGCAGTGCTAAAGGGGCCACTGAAGCTTTCTTT.

As concerns this clone: Mismatch with germline at one junction end may stem from a read error. Other DNA variants within this sample encode the same CDR3. The V gene is TRBV7-9, the J gene TRBJ1-1; the D gene is possibly TRBD1 (5 bases). CDR1 is SEHNR and CDR2 is FQNEAQ in the germline V gene (reference sequence). The CDR3 contains 13 residues. CDR3: CASSQSEGAEAFF. The CDR3 DNA reads TGTGCCAGCAGCCAATCGGAAGGGGCTGAAGCCTTCTTT.

The rearrangement joins TRBV10-3 to TRBJ1-1; D is uncertain. Germline V CDR1 and CDR2: ENHRY, SYGVKD. Trimming removed 4 bases at V and 1 base at J, with 13 bases between. CDR3 length equals 15 residues. CDR3 sequence reads: CAISGPVDRNTEAFF. The CDR3 region has the DNA TGTGCCATCAGTGGCCCAGTCGATCGGAACACTGAAGCTTTCTTT.

This clone was seen a few times. The chain employs TRBV29-1 and TRBJ1-2, with 9 positions matching TRBD1. V was pared by 8 bases and J by 7 bases, with 17 bases of the junction left unmatched. The CDR3 loop spans 15 amino acids. Germline V gene data show CDR1 as SQVTM and CDR2 as ANQGSEA. The CDR3 is CSFWTGALLLGGYTF. The CDR3 coding sequence is TGCAGCTTCTGGACAGGGGCACTGCTATTGGGTGGCTACACCTTC.

The gene calls are TRBV5-1 and TRBJ2-2; 9 positions match TRBD2. This CDR3 has 16 residues. Germline CDR1 SGHRS, CDR2 YFSETQ. V gave up 7 bases and J gave up 2 bases; unmatched junction bases: 9. The chain's CDR3 is CASSSSAGGNTGELFF. In DNA form, the CDR3 reads TGCGCCAGCTCCAGCTCAGCGGGGGGAAACACCGGGGAGCTGTTTTTT. Filled out from reference TRBV5-1 and TRBJ2-2, the complete variable domain reads KAGVTQTPRYLIKTRGQQVTLSCSPISGHRSVSWYQQTPGQGLQFLFEYFSETQRNKGNFPGRFSGRQFSNSRSEMNVSTLELGDSALYLCASSSSAGGNTGELFFGEGSRLTVL.

The chain uses TRBV5-1 and TRBJ2-7; 9 bases align to TRBD2. CDR3 size: 14 residues. Unmatched junction bases numbered 4, after V lost 4 bases and J lost 2 bases. Germline V gene data show CDR1 as SGHRS and CDR2 as YFSETQ. CDR3 nucleotides: TGCGCCAGCAGCCTTAGCGGGGGAACCTACGAGCAGTACTTC. It translates to CASSLSGGTYEQYF.

V usage is TRBV18 and J usage is TRBJ1-1; 8 bases line up with TRBD1. The CDR3 covers 15 residues. CDR1 is KGHSH, CDR2 LQKENI, per germline. With 6 bases clipped from V and 0 bases from J, the junction kept 6 bases outside the gene matches. The CDR3 coding sequence is TGTGCCAGCTCCCTACAGACAGGGGTGAACACTGAAGCTTTCTTT. Translating gives CASSLQTGVNTEAFF.